These 14 T cell receptor beta chains came from one sample sequenced in a study of blood T cell repertoires in COVID-19. Generated by immunoSEQ multiplex PCR, the TCRdb table keeps only in-frame clones and is missing some. In the table there are 200,000 to 250,000 clones, 70% to 90% of which are singletons. Material for sequencing was PBMCs or T cells enriched from blood (not recorded which). These receptors all come from a man aged 25-45 years who had recovered from COVID-19.

This clone was counted a few times. The V call is TRBV14, the J call TRBJ2-7; 7 bases are a match to TRBD2. The CDR3 has 15 residues. Germline V lookup: CDR1 SGHDN, CDR2 FVKESK. After removal of 1 base from V and 6 bases from J, the junction contained 9 bases not matched to a gene. CDR3 sequence reads: CASSQVGGSMLEQYF. The CDR3 nucleotides are TGTGCCAGCAGCCAAGTGGGGGGGTCAATGCTCGAGCAGTACTTC.

The rearrangement joins TRBV2 to TRBJ1-5; D is undetermined. In germline, CDR1 is SNHLY, CDR2 FYNNEI. The CDR3 extends over 13 amino acids. Trimming removed 7 bases from V and 3 bases from J, with 10 bases in between. CDR3 residues: CASNRGANQPQHF. The CDR3, as DNA: TGTGCCAGCAATAGAGGAGCCAATCAGCCCCAGCATTTT.

This clone came up once. CDR3 residues: CSVEGTGRSYEQYF. As DNA, the CDR3 is TGCAGCGTTGAAGGGACAGGGAGGTCCTACGAGCAGTACTTC. The chain is built from TRBV29-1 and TRBJ2-7, with 8 bases fitting TRBD1. Germline V gene sequence: CDR1 SQVTM, CDR2 ANQGSEA. CDR3 size: 14 residues. Trimming took 1 base from V and 1 from J; bases not matched to a gene: 3.

This clone has just a few counts. The chain carries TRBV11-2 and TRBJ2-1; the match to TRBD1 covers 8 bases. The CDR3 is made up of 12 amino acids. With 3 bases clipped from V and 12 bases from J, the junction kept 4 bases outside the gene matches. Germline CDR1 SGHAT, CDR2 FQNNGV. Here the CDR3 reads CASSLDRVGQFF. CDR3 nucleotides: TGTGCCAGCAGCTTGGACAGGGTGGGGCAGTTCTTC.

The CDR3 nucleotides read TGTGCCAGCAGCTCCATAGATTCACCTGAGACCCAGTACTTC. It yields the protein CASSSIDSPETQYF. The rearrangement joins TRBV11-3 to TRBJ2-5, with unresolved D. This CDR3 contains 14 residues. V lost 4 bases and J lost 5, with 14 bases in between. The germline CDR1 and CDR2 sequences are SGHNT and YENEEA.

This clone has only a few counts. The CDR3 does not close with the conserved phenylalanine or tryptophan, likely indicating a read error. No DNA is shown, since the ends of the CDR3 on it are uncertain; the CDR3 is the one TCRdb lists. Here the CDR3 reads CSARLAGVA. The rearrangement uses TRBV20-1 and TRBJ2-7; the D call TRBD2 from the table was never checked on the DNA. Germline lookup yields CDR1 DFQATT and CDR2 SNEGSKA (reference sequence). The CDR3 is made up of 9 amino acids, end residues included.

The rearrangement uses TRBV5-4 and TRBJ1-1, with TRBD1 as a possible D gene (5 bases). The V and J ends lost 0 bases and 1 base respectively, with 7 bases between them. The germline CDR1 and CDR2 sequences are SGHNT and YYREEE (reference sequence). The CDR3 has 14 amino acids. CDR3 residues: CASSLAGANTEAFF. CDR3 DNA sequence: TGTGCCAGCAGCTTGGCTGGGGCGAACACTGAAGCTTTCTTT.

This clone was observed once. The rearrangement links TRBV4-1 to TRBJ1-4, with D perhaps TRBD1 (5 bases). The germline V and J ends were trimmed by 1 base and 8 bases, with 14 bases remaining between them. Germline lookup yields CDR1 MGHRA and CDR2 YSYEKL. The CDR3 has 15 residues. CDR3 coding DNA: TGCGCCAGCAGCCAAGGCTGGGGGGTCGGGGAAAAACTGTTTTTT. Translated, it gives CASSQGWGVGEKLFF.

This chain connects TRBV18 to TRBJ1-2; tentative D call: TRBD1 (6 bases). CDR3 length: 18 residues. V was shortened by 1 base and J by 2 bases, with 20 bases between the two germline ends. Germline V gene sequence: CDR1 KGHSH, CDR2 LQKENI. CDR3 bases: TGTGCCAGCTCACCACAGGCCTATTCGGACAGCTCCAACTATGGCTACACCTTC. It translates to CASSPQAYSDSSNYGYTF. Full variable domain (remainder filled in from reference TRBV18 and TRBJ1-2): NAGVMQNPRHLVRRRGQEARLRCSPMKGHSHVYWYRQLPEEGLKFMVYLQKENIIDESGMPKERFSAEFPKEGPSILRIQQVVRGDSAAYFCASSPQAYSDSSNYGYTFGSGTRLTVV.

The CDR3 region has the DNA TGTGCCACCAGCAGACGACAGTCAAATCAGCCCCAGCATTTT. Translation gives CATSRRQSNQPQHF. The J gene is TRBJ1-5, the V gene TRBV15, with a tentative D call TRBD1 (5 bases). The germline V gene has CDR1 LNHNV and CDR2 YYDKDF (reference sequence). V was trimmed by 2 bases and J by 4 bases, leaving 9 bases between them. The CDR3 has 14 residues.

The chain recombines TRBV9 with TRBJ1-2; TRBD1 agrees at 7 bases. V lost 0 bases to trimming and J lost 12 bases; unmatched junction nucleotides: 8. CDR3 size: 13 residues. Germline V gene sequence: CDR1 SGDLS, CDR2 YYNGEE. Here the CDR3 DNA reads TGTGCCAGCAGCGTAGGAGGGGCAGGGGGTAACACCTTC. It codes for CASSVGGAGGNTF.

This clone was recorded once. CDR3 DNA: TGTGCCAGCAGCCAAGTTTCCACAAGGGAGGGCTACGAGCAGTACTTC. Amino acid sequence: CASSQVSTREGYEQYF. The rearrangement uses TRBV4-2 and TRBJ2-7, with 7 nucleotides matching TRBD2. With 1 base clipped from V and 3 bases from J, the junction kept 9 bases outside the gene matches. This CDR3 spans 16 amino acids. Looked up from germline, CDR1 is LGHNA and CDR2 is YNFKEQ.

The chain employs TRBV5-8 and TRBJ1-2, with D possibly matching TRBD1 (6 bases). Trimming took 4 bases from V and 2 from J, leaving 15 bases between them. Germline V CDR1 and CDR2: SGHTS, YDEGEE. This CDR3 spans 15 amino acids. The CDR3 here is CASSEKGTGNYGYTF. CDR3 bases: TGTGCCAGCAGCGAAAAGGGCACAGGGAACTATGGCTACACCTTC.

J is TRBJ2-3 and V is TRBV24-1, with D unclear. Between the trimmed V and J ends, which lost 3 bases and 6 bases, there was a span of 3 bases. The CDR3 is made up of 11 amino acids. Germline assignment: CDR1 KGHDR and CDR2 SFDVKD. The CDR3 sequence is CATSDPDTQYF. The CDR3 DNA reads TGTGCCACCAGTGATCCTGATACGCAGTATTTT.